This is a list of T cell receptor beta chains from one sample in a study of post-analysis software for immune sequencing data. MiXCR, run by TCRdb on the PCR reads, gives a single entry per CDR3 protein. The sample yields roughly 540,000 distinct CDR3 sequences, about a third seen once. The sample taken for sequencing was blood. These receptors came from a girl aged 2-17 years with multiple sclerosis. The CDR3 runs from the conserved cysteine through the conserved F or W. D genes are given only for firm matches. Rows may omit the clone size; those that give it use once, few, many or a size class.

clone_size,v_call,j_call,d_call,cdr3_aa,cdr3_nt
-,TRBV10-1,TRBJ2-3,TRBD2,CASSERGGPTDTQYF,TGCGCCAGCAGTGAACGGGGGGGCCCCACAGATACGCAGTATTTT
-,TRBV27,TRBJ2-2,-,CASSHTAGELFF,TGTGCCAGCAGTCACACGGCCGGGGAGCTGTTTTTT
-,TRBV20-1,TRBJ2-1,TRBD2,CGARGVLGLEPEGEQFF,TGCGGTGCTAGAGGTGTGTTGGGACTAGAACCGGAGGGTGAGCAGTTCTTC
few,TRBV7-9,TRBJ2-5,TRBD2,CASSPGLVGETQYF,TGTGCCAGCAGCCCGGGACTAGTTGGCGAGACCCAGTACTTC
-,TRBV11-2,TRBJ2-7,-,CASSLGYRRANYEQYF,TGTGCCAGCAGCTTAGGATACCGACGGGCAAACTACGAGCAGTACTTC
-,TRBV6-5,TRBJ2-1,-,CASSYGGSGIDEQFF,TGTGCCAGCAGTTACGGAGGATCAGGGATCGATGAGCAGTTCTTC
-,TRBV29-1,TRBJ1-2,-,CSAAEEGSTFYGYTF,TGCAGCGCCGCCGAGGAAGGATCAACTTTCTATGGCTACACCTTC
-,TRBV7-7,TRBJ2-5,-,CASSPQVGQETQYF,TGTGCTAGCAGCCCCCAGGTGGGCCAAGAGACCCAGTACTTC
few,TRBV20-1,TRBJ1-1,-,CSARTETRRFTEAFF,TGCAGTGCTAGAACCGAGACCCGGAGGTTCACTGAAGCTTTCTTT
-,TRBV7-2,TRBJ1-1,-,CASSLARRVRDTEAFF,TGTGCCAGCAGCTTAGCTCGCAGGGTACGGGACACTGAAGCTTTCTTT
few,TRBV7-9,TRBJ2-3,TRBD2,CASSLDPSGGADTQYF,TGTGCCAGCAGCTTAGACCCTAGCGGGGGGGCAGATACGCAGTATTTT
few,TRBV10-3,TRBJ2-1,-,CAISEGGGPAIEQFF,TGTGCCATCAGTGAAGGGGGGGGCCCCGCGATTGAGCAGTTCTTC
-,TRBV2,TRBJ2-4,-,CAARREGINIQYF,TGTGCCGCGCGGAGGGAAGGAATAAACATTCAGTACTTC
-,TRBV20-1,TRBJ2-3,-,CSAASPDTQYF,TGCAGTGCCGCTAGTCCAGATACGCAGTATTTT
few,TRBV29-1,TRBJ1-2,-,CSVPETWTASSWGYTF,TGCAGCGTGCCTGAGACTTGGACAGCCTCGTCGTGGGGCTACACCTTC
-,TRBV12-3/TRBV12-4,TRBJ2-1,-,CASSLGRRFF,TGTGCCAGCAGTTTAGGCCGCAGGTTCTTC
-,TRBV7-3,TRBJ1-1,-,CASSFGGRTEAFF,TGTGCCAGCAGCTTCGGGGGACGAACTGAAGCTTTCTTT
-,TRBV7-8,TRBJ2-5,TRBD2,CAGGLGEKETQYF,TGTGCCGGAGGACTAGGAGAGAAAGAGACCCAGTACTTC
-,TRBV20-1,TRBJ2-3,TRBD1,CSAPRTGAYTDTQYF,TGCAGTGCTCCGAGGACAGGGGCCTACACAGATACGCAGTATTTT
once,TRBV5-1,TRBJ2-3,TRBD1,CASSEGQADTQYF,TGCGCCAGCAGCGAGGGACAGGCAGATACGCAGTATTTT
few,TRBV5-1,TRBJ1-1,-,CASSLHLGGSEAFF,TGCGCCAGCAGCCTACACCTAGGGGGGAGTGAAGCTTTCTTT
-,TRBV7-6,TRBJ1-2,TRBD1,CASSRLPGGGYTF,TGTGCCAGCAGCCGATTACCAGGGGGTGGCTACACCTTC
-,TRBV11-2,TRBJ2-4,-,CASSPPDLGEQYF,TGTGCCAGCAGCCCTCCGGACTTGGGTGAGCAGTACTTC
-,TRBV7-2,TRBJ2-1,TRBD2,CASSGPTSWVEEQFF,TGTGCCAGCAGCGGTCCGACTAGCTGGGTCGAGGAGCAGTTCTTC
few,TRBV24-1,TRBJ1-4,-,CATSDLDRPNEKLFF,TGTGCCACCAGTGACCTTGACAGACCCAATGAAAAACTGTTTTTT
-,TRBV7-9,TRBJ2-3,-,CASSLEGRLGDTQYF,TGTGCCAGCAGCTTAGAGGGACGGCTTGGGGATACGCAGTATTTT
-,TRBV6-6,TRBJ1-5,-,CASSYSIQASNQPQHF,TGTGCCAGCAGTTACTCGATACAGGCTAGCAATCAGCCCCAGCATTTT
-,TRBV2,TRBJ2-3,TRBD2,CAKTSGEDTQYF,TGTGCCAAGACTAGCGGGGAGGATACGCAGTATTTT
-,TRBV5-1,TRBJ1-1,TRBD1,CASSPGQGILDTEVFF,TGCGCCAGCAGCCCGGGACAGGGTATATTGGACACTGAAGTTTTCTTT
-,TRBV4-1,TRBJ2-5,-,CASSQDHSRSETQYF,TGCGCCAGCAGCCAAGATCATTCTAGGTCGGAGACCCAGTACTTC
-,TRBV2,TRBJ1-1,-,CASSRLHVNTEAFF,TGTGCCAGCAGCCGCTTACACGTGAACACTGAAGCTTTCTTT
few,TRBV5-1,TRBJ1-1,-,CASSLNTGLPEAFF,TGCGCCAGCAGCTTGAACACAGGGTTACCTGAAGCTTTCTTT
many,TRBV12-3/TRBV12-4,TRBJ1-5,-,CASSFEGRGNQPQHF,TGTGCCAGCAGTTTTGAGGGAAGGGGCAATCAGCCCCAGCATTTT
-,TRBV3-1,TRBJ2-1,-,CASSQGRAPYNEQFF,TGTGCCAGCAGCCAGGGCCGAGCACCCTACAATGAGCAGTTCTTC
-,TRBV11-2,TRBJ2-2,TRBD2,CASSLDGLAGGRATGELFF,TGTGCCAGCAGCTTAGATGGACTAGCGGGGGGCCGGGCCACCGGGGAGCTGTTTTTT
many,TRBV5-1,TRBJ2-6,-,CASSLGDSGANVLTF,TGTGCCAGCAGCTTGGGGGACTCCGGGGCCAACGTCCTGACTTTC
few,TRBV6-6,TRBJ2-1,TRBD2,CASSYSSGLADNEQFF,TGTGCCAGCAGTTACTCGTCGGGACTAGCTGACAATGAGCAGTTCTTC
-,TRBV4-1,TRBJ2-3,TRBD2,CASSQDPGRGGADTQYF,TGCGCCAGCAGCCAAGATCCTGGGCGGGGGGGAGCAGATACGCAGTATTTT
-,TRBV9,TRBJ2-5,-,CASSVVQGGQETQYF,TGTGCCAGCAGCGTAGTACAGGGAGGTCAAGAGACCCAGTACTTC
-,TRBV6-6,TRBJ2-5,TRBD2,CASSYVLADQETQYF,TGTGCCAGCAGTTACGTACTAGCGGACCAAGAGACCCAGTACTTC
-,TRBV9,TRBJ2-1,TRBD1,CASSSGQVGGEQFF,TGTGCCAGCAGCTCGGGACAGGTCGGGGGTGAGCAGTTCTTC
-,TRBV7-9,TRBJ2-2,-,CATWEPPNTGELFF,TGTGCCACCTGGGAGCCCCCTAACACCGGGGAGCTGTTTTTT
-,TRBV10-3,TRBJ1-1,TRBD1,CAISDWDRGNTEAFF,TGTGCCATCAGTGACTGGGACAGGGGGAACACTGAAGCTTTCTTT
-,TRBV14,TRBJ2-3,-,CASSQEGGTLYYTDTQYF,TGTGCCAGCAGCCAAGAGGGCGGGACACTGTACTACACAGATACGCAGTATTTT
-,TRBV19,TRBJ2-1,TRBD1,CASSTNTGGSYNEQFF,TGTGCCAGTAGTACCAACACAGGGGGCTCTTACAATGAGCAGTTCTTC
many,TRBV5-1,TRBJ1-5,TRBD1,CASSPGTGNQPQHF,TGTGCCAGCAGTCCCGGGACAGGTAATCAGCCCCAGCATTTT
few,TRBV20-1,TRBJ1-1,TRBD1,CSARLDRGLNTEAFF,TGCAGTGCTAGGCTGGACAGGGGGCTGAACACTGAAGCTTTCTTT
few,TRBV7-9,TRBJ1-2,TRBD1,CASSYGQGLPYGYTF,TGTGCCAGCAGCTACGGACAGGGCCTCCCTTATGGCTACACCTTC
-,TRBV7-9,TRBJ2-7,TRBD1,CASSGETGRPYEQYF,TGTGCCAGCAGCGGAGAGACAGGGCGACCCTACGAGCAGTACTTC
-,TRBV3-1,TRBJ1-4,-,CASSPRRREVNEKLFF,TGTGCCAGCAGCCCCCGGAGGAGGGAAGTCAATGAAAAACTGTTTTTT
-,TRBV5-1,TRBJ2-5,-,CASSFQGPGQYF,TGCGCCAGCAGCTTCCAGGGACCGGGCCAGTACTTC
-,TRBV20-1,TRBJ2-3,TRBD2,CSATRTSGTDTQYF,TGCAGTGCTACTAGGACTAGCGGCACAGATACGCAGTATTTT